Listed here is a single T cell receptor (beta chain). The antigen is not known. These data originate in a study of radiation and T cells in renal cell carcinoma. Overall study findings and caveats: Baseline intratumoral clonotype presence is unknown without pretreatment biopsies. In blood, top tumor clones expanded by 2 weeks, shrinking by 4.

Time point denoted: baseline pretreatment blood. Treatment of the sample: 15 Gy SBRT to primary tumor, nephrectomy 4 weeks later. The patient's renal cell carcinoma had clear cell pathology. The protocol was immunoSEQ multiplex PCR, while the TCRdb copy is restricted to in-frame clones and leaves out a portion. The sample lists roughly 53,000 clones; roughly 80% were seen once. Per the germline V gene, CDR1 is KGHSH and CDR2 is LQKENI. V lost 6 bases, J lost 10 bases, and 19 bases lay in between. There are 14 residues in the CDR3. This clonotype was obtained from a woman in her seventies with renal cell carcinoma. This material consisted of blood, taken from a patient whose treatment included radiotherapy and nephrectomy. The gene calls are TRBV18 and TRBJ2-1; D is ambiguous. Here the CDR3 DNA reads TGTGCCAGCTCCAACCCAATAGACCAAGTAGAGCAGTTCTTC. Its protein is CASSNPIDQVEQFF.